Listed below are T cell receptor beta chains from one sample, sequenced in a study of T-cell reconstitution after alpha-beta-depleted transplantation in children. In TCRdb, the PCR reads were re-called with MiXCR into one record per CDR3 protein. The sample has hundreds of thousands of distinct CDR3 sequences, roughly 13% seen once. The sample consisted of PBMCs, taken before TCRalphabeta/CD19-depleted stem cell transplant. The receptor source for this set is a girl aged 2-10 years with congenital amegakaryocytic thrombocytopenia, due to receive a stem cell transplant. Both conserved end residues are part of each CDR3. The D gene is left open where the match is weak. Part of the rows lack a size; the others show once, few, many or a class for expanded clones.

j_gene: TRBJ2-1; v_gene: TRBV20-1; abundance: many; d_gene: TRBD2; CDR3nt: TGCAGTGCTAGAGCCGCTGGGACTAGCGGGACCTCCTACAATGAGCAGTTCTTC; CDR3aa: CSARAAGTSGTSYNEQFF
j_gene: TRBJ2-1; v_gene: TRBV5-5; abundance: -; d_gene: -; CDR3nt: TGTGCCAGCAGCTTGATGGCTGCTGGGAGCTCCTACAATGAGCAGTTCTTC; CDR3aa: CASSLMAAGSSYNEQFF
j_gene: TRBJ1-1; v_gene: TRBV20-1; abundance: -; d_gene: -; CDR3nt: TGCAGTGCTATAGCACATCACCCGAACACCGAAGCTTACTTT; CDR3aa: CSAIAHHPNTEAYF
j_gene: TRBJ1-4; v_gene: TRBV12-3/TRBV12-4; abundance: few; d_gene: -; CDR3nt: TGTGCCAGCAGTAAGACAGGCACTAATGAAAAACTGTTTTTT; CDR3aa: CASSKTGTNEKLFF
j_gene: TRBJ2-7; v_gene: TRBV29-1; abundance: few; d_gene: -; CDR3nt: TGCAGCGTTGGCCCCGCCGGGGGAATCTACGAGCAGTACTTC; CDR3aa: CSVGPAGGIYEQYF
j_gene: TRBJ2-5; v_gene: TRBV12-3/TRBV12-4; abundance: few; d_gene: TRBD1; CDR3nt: TGTGCCAGCAGTCGACAGGGGCGGGGAGAGACCCAGTACTTC; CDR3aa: CASSRQGRGETQYF
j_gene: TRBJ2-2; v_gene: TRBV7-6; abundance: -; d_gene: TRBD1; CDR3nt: TGTGCCAGCAGCCAAGACAGGGGCCAACCCGGGGAGCTGTTTTTT; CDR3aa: CASSQDRGQPGELFF
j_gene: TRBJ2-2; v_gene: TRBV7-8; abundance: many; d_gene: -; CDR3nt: TGTGCCAGCACCTGGGGTGCCAGTAACACCGGGGAGCTGTTTTTT; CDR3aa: CASTWGASNTGELFF
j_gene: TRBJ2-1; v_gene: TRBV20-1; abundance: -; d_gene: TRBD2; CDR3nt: TGCAGTGCTAGCCAACTAGCGGGAGGCGATGAGCAGTTCTTC; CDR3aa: CSASQLAGGDEQFF
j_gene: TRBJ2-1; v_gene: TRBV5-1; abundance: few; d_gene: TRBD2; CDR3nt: TGCGCCAGCAGCTTGGAGGGACTAGCGGGTGCCTGGGAGCAGTTCTTC; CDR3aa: CASSLEGLAGAWEQFF
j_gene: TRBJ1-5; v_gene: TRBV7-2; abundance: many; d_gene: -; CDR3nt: TGTGCCAGCAGCCCTGGCGAGGTGGGCAATCAGCCCCAGCATTTT; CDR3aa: CASSPGEVGNQPQHF
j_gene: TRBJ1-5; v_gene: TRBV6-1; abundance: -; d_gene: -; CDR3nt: TGTGCCAGCAGTCAGCTTGGGCGGGGGGATCAGCCCCAGCATTTT; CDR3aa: CASSQLGRGDQPQHF
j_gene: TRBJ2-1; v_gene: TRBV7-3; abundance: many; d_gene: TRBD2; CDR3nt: TGTGCCAGCAGCCCTCTAGCGGGAGCACGCAATGAGCAGTTCTTC; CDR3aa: CASSPLAGARNEQFF
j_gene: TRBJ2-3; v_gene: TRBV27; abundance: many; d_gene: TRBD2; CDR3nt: TGTGCCAGCAGTTTGAACGGACTAGCGAGAACAGATACGCAGTATTTT; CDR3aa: CASSLNGLARTDTQYF
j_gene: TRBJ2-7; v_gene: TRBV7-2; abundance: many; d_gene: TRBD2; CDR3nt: TGTGCCAGCAGCTTTTCCCTAGCGGGAGTTTTTTACGAGCAGTACTTC; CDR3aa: CASSFSLAGVFYEQYF
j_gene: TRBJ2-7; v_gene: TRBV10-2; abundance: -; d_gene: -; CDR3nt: TGCGCCAGCAGAACTCTCACCACCGGCTCCTACGAGCAGTACTTC; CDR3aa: CASRTLTTGSYEQYF
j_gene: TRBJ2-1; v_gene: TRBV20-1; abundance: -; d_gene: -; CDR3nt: TGCAGTGCAAAAAGCCCCGTCAATGAGCAGTTCTTC; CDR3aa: CSAKSPVNEQFF
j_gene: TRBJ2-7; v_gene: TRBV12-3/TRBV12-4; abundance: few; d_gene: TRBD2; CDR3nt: TGTGCCAGCAGTTTAGCCGTTGTGGGCGGGAGTCACTACGAGCAGTACTTC; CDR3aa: CASSLAVVGGSHYEQYF
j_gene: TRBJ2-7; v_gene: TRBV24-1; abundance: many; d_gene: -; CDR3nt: TGTGCCACCAGTGAACCCGCCGACTCCTACGAGCAGTACTTC; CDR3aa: CATSEPADSYEQYF
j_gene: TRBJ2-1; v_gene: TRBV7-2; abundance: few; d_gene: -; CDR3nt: TGTGCCAGCAGCTTAGCGTACGGCGAGCTCTACAATGAGCAGTTCTTC; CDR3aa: CASSLAYGELYNEQFF
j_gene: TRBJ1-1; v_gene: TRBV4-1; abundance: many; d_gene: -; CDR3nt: TGCGCCAGCAGCCAAGCTGTTGGGGAAGACACTGAAGCTTTCTTT; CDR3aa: CASSQAVGEDTEAFF
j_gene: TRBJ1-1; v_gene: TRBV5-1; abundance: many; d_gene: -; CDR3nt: TGCGCCAGCAGCTTGGCCGGAGGGAGCCTCATGAACACTGAAGCTTTCTTT; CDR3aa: CASSLAGGSLMNTEAFF
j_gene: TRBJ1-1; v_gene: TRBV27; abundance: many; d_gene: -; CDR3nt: TGTGCCAGCAGTTTATGGGGCAGGTCTGAAGCTTTCTTT; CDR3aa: CASSLWGRSEAFF
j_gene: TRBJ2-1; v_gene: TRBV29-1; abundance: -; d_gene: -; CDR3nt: TGCAGCGCCGACGGGCTAGCGTACAATGAGCAGTTCTTC; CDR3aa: CSADGLAYNEQFF
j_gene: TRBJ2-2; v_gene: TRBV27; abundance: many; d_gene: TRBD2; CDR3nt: TGTGCCAGCACCATGGTAGCGGGAAACACCGGGGAGCTGTTTTTT; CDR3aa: CASTMVAGNTGELFF
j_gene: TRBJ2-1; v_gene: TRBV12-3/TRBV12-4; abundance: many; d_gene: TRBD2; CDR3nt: TGTGCCAGCAGTTTCTACGGGAGGGTCAATGAGCAGTTCTTC; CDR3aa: CASSFYGRVNEQFF
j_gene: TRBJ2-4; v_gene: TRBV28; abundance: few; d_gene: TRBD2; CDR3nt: TGTGCCAGCAGTCCCCCGGGACTAGCGGGAGGAACTACTTTAGCCAAAAACATTCAGTACTTC; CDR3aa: CASSPPGLAGGTTLAKNIQYF
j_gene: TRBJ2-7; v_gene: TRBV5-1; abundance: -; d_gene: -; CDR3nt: TGCGCCAGCAGCTCCCTGAGACAGGCCGAGCAGTACTTC; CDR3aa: CASSSLRQAEQYF
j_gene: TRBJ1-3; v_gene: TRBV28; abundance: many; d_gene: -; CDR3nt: TGTGCCAGCAGGCCTCAATGGGACTCTGGAAACACCATATATTTT; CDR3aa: CASRPQWDSGNTIYF
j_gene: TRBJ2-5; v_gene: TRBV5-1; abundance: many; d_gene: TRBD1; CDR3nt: TGCGCCAGCAGCTCAATCTCGACAGGGCCGTGGAAAGAGACCCAGTACTTC; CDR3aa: CASSSISTGPWKETQYF
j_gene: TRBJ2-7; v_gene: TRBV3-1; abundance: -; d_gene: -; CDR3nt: TGTGCCAGCAGCCAAAAGGGACCGGCCTACGAGCAGTACTTC; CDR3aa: CASSQKGPAYEQYF
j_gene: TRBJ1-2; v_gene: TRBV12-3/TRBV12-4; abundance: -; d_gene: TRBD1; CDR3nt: TGTGCCAGCAGTTTAGGGTCAGGGGGCTATGGCTACACCTTC; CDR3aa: CASSLGSGGYGYTF
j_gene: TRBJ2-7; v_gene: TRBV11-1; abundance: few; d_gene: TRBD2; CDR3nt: TGTGCCAGCAGCTTATATTATGGACTAGCGGGAGGCCCTCTTCACTCCTACGAGCAGTACTTC; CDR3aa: CASSLYYGLAGGPLHSYEQYF
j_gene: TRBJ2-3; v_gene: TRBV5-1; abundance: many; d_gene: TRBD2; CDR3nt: TGCGCCAGCAGCTTGGCCGGGGGGACTAGCGCAGATACGCAGTATTTT; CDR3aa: CASSLAGGTSADTQYF
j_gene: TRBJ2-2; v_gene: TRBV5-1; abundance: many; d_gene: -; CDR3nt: TGCGCCAGCAGCTTGTTCGTTGCGAACACCGGGGAGCTGTTTTTT; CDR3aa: CASSLFVANTGELFF
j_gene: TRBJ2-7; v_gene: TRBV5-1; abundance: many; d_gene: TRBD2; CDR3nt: TGCGCCAGCAGCGAAACCGGGACTAGCGGTTACGAGCAGTACTTC; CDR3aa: CASSETGTSGYEQYF
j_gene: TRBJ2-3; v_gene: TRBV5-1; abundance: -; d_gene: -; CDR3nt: TGCGCCAGCAGCATGAGTGCCGGCACAGATACGCAGTATTTT; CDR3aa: CASSMSAGTDTQYF
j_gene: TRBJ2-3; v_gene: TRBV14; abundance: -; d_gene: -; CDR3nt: TGTGCCAGCAGCCAACTAGCCCCGGTAGATACGCAGTATTTT; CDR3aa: CASSQLAPVDTQYF
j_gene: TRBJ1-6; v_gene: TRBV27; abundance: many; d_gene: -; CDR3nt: TGTGCCAGCAGTCCAGGGGAGCTGTCCTATAATTCACCCCTCCACTTT; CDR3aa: CASSPGELSYNSPLHF
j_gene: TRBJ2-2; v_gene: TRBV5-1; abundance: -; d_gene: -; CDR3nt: TGCGCCAGCAGCCTCCTAGAAGGCACCGGGGAGCTGTTTTTT; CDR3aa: CASSLLEGTGELFF
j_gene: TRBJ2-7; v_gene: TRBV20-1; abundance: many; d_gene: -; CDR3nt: TGCAGTGCTAGCGTCAGGGGCTACGAGCAGTACTTC; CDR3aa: CSASVRGYEQYF
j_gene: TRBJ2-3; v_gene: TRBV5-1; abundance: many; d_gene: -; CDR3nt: TGCGCCAGCAGTATCACAGGGAGTTCTGGCACAGATACGCAGTATTTT; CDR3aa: CASSITGSSGTDTQYF
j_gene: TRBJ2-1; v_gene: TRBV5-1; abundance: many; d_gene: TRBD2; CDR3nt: TGCGCCAGCAGCTACACCGGGACTAGCGGGACCCGGAATGAGCAGTTCTTC; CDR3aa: CASSYTGTSGTRNEQFF
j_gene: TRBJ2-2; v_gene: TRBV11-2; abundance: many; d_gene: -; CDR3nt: TGTGCCAGCAGCTTGCACTCAACGAACACCGGGGAGCTGTTTTTT; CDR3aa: CASSLHSTNTGELFF
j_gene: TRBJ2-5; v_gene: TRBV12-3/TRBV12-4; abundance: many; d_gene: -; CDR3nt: TGTGCCAGCAGTTTAACTGGGGCGGAAGAGACCCAGTACTTC; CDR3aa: CASSLTGAEETQYF
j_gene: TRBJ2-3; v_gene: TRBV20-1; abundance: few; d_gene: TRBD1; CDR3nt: TGCAGTGCTAGACCCCAGGGGGAACCAAGCACAGATACGCAGTATTTT; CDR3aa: CSARPQGEPSTDTQYF